The next 21 T cell receptor beta chains were all read from a single sample in a study of T cell responses to AZD1222 COVID-19 vaccine. TCRdb's table, derived via immunoSEQ multiplex PCR, lists solely in-frame clones and lacks some. Among tens of thousands of clones listed, under 90% were seen once. Sequencing was performed on peripheral blood, taken 28 days after the second AZD1222 dose. The receptor set was obtained from an adult who received the AZD1222 COVID-19 vaccine.

The chain joins TRBV12-3 or TRBV12-4 to TRBJ1-1, with D unclear. There are 13 residues in the CDR3. Trimming removed 6 bases from V and 6 bases from J, with 14 bases in between. CDR3 nucleotides: TGTGCCAGCAGCTTAAAGGCAAGGGCTGAAGCTTTCTTT. The encoded protein is CASSLKARAEAFF.

This chain connects TRBV4-3 to TRBJ1-4, with a tentative D call TRBD1 (6 bases). This CDR3 is 15 amino acids long. V lost 4 bases to trimming and J lost 6 bases, with 15 bases between them. CDR1 is LGHNA, CDR2 YSLEER, per germline. DNA of the CDR3: TGCGCCAGCAGCCTCGGAGGGGGGTTGGATGAAAAACTGTTTTTT. This codes for CASSLGGGLDEKLFF.

V is TRBV18 and J is TRBJ2-7, with 15 bases fitting TRBD2. Germline trimming cut 4 bases from V and 3 bases from J; bases unmatched to any gene: 7. The CDR3 is 17 amino acids. Germline V gene sequence: CDR1 KGHSH, CDR2 LQKENI. In nucleotides, the CDR3 is TGTGCCAGCTCACTGGGACTAGCGGGGGGACCCATCTACGAGCAGTACTTC. This encodes CASSLGLAGGPIYEQYF.

This clone was seen just once. J is TRBJ2-7 and V is TRBV7-9, with 7 bases identical to TRBD1. Losses at the gene ends were 4 bases for V and 0 bases for J; bases not matched to a gene: 3. The germline gives CDR1 SEHNR, CDR2 FQNEAQ (reference sequence). The CDR3 covers 14 residues. The CDR3 DNA sequence: TGTGCCAGCAGCTCCCGACAGGGCTCCTACGAGCAGTACTTC. Encoded protein: CASSSRQGSYEQYF.

The CDR3 loop is CASSEGGNQPQHF. In DNA form, the CDR3 reads TGTGCCAGTAGTGAAGGAGGAAACCAGCCCCAGCATTTT. This sequence joins TRBV19 and TRBJ1-5; D call uncertain. CDR1 LNHDA and CDR2 SQIVND come from the germline V gene (reference sequence). Trimming pared 5 bases from V and 7 bases from J, leaving 12 bases between. The length of the CDR3 is 13 residues.

This clone was seen a few times. The genes are TRBV9 and TRBJ2-2; D gene uncertain. V was clipped by 6 bases and J by 3 bases, with 6 bases between them. CDR3 length: 12 amino acids. Per the germline V gene, CDR1 is SGDLS and CDR2 is YYNGEE. CDR3 amino acids: CASKGYTGELFF. The CDR3 nucleotides read TGTGCCAGCAAGGGTTACACCGGGGAGCTGTTTTTT.

The chain combines TRBV14 with TRBJ2-7; 7 bases fit TRBD1. The CDR3 is 15 amino acids. Looked up from germline, CDR1 is SGHDN and CDR2 is FVKESK. V gave up 3 bases and J gave up 2 bases; unmatched junction bases: 7. In DNA, the CDR3 is TGTGCCAGCAGCCACTCGACAGGGACCGCCTACGAGCAGTACTTC. It encodes CASSHSTGTAYEQYF.

This chain joins TRBV19 and TRBJ1-2; 7 nucleotides align to TRBD1. The ends lost 3 bases at V and 8 bases at J; junction bases unmatched: 18. The germline V gene encodes CDR1 LNHDA and CDR2 SQIVND (reference sequence). This CDR3 is 17 amino acids long. The CDR3: CASSILGSGTVGQGYTF. The CDR3, as DNA: TGTGCCAGTAGTATTCTTGGATCCGGGACAGTGGGCCAAGGCTACACCTTC.

This clone was detected only once. The chain links TRBV5-5 to TRBJ1-1; TRBD1 is a possible D gene (5 bases). V lost 4 bases to trimming and J lost 0 bases, with 10 bases between them. CDR3 size: 14 residues. Germline V gene data show CDR1 as SGHKS and CDR2 as YYEKEE (reference sequence). In DNA form, the CDR3 reads TGTGCCAGCAGCAGAGGGGTTATGAACACTGAAGCTTTCTTT. Residues: CASSRGVMNTEAFF.

This rearrangement joins TRBV6-2 or TRBV6-3 to TRBJ2-7; maybe TRBD1 (5 bases). The CDR3 has 13 residues. The V gene lost 5 bases and the J gene lost 1 base, with 9 bases spanning the gap. The germline CDR1 and CDR2 sequences are MNHEY and SVGEGT. Here the CDR3 DNA reads TGTGCCAGCAGTCCAGGGAATTCCTACGAGCAGTACTTC. It translates to CASSPGNSYEQYF.

The chain carries TRBV24-1 and TRBJ1-2; perhaps TRBD1 as D (6 bases). The germline V gene encodes CDR1 KGHDR and CDR2 SFDVKD. Deletions cut 2 bases from V and 6 bases from J, with 18 bases between. The CDR3 loop spans 16 amino acids. The CDR3 DNA reads TGTGCCACCAGTGATTCGACGGGTCAGGGGATGAATGGCTACACCTTC. It codes for CATSDSTGQGMNGYTF.

The genes are TRBV28 and TRBJ1-2, with TRBD1 matching over 9 bases. Germline trimming cut 4 bases from V and 2 bases from J; bases unmatched to any gene: 8. Germline V gene data show CDR1 as MDHEN and CDR2 as SYDVKM. The CDR3 sequence is 16 residues long. The CDR3 sequence: CASSSPTGTGNYGYTF. The CDR3, as DNA: TGTGCCAGCAGTTCCCCCACCGGGACAGGGAACTATGGCTACACCTTC.

V and J are TRBV5-5 and TRBJ2-3, with 9 bases aligning to TRBD1. The CDR3 spans 16 residues. Germline V gene sequence: CDR1 SGHKS, CDR2 YYEKEE (reference sequence). V was pared by 8 bases and J by 2 bases, with 12 bases of the junction left unmatched. DNA of the CDR3: TGTGCCAGTATGTCCCCGGGACAGGGACCCACAGATACGCAGTATTTT. Its translation is CASMSPGQGPTDTQYF.

J is TRBJ1-5 and V is TRBV6-1, with D uncertain. The CDR3 consists of 13 residues. Germline V gives CDR1 MNHNS, CDR2 SASEGT. V dropped 1 base and J dropped 1 base, with 2 bases sitting between them. The CDR3 reads CASSEGSNQPQHF. In nucleotides, the CDR3 is TGTGCCAGCAGTGAAGGAAGCAATCAGCCCCAGCATTTT.

The chain carries TRBV10-2 and TRBJ1-1; no reliable D call. The CDR3 runs to 14 residues. Germline values: CDR1 WSHSY, CDR2 SAAADI. V was trimmed by 6 bases and J by 0 bases, leaving 11 bases between them. This chain's CDR3 is CASRGLPMNTEAFF. The CDR3 DNA sequence: TGCGCCAGCAGAGGTCTGCCGATGAACACTGAAGCTTTCTTT.

The V and J genes are TRBV5-4 and TRBJ2-2; D not certain. CDR3 length: 13 amino acids. The V gene lost 4 bases and the J gene lost 4 bases, with 8 bases spanning the gap. The germline CDR1 and CDR2 sequences are SGHNT and YYREEE (reference sequence). The CDR3 protein is CASSTVSTGELFF. DNA of the CDR3: TGTGCCAGCAGCACCGTGTCCACCGGGGAGCTGTTTTTT.

This sequence joins TRBV21-1 and TRBJ2-7; TRBD1 is the table's D call and was not checked against the DNA. TRBV21-1 is a documented pseudogene. The length of the CDR3 is 14 residues. The chain's CDR3 is CASSKSNRYYEQYF. The CDR3 nucleotides are TGTGCCAGCAGCAAAAGCAACAGATACTACGAGCAGTACTTC.

CDR3 sequence: CASSVELTGGAKNIQYF. CDR3 DNA: TGTGCCAGCAGCGTAGAATTGACCGGGGGAGCCAAAAACATTCAGTACTTC. The chain couples TRBV9 to TRBJ2-4; TRBD2 is a possible D gene (6 bases). The CDR3 has 17 amino acids. The V end was cut by 0 bases, the J end by 0 bases, with 13 bases between. Germline V gene data show CDR1 as SGDLS and CDR2 as YYNGEE.

This rearrangement joins TRBV5-1 to TRBJ1-2; D is uncertain. V was clipped by 5 bases and J by 0 bases, with 8 bases between them. Germline V gene sequence: CDR1 SGHRS, CDR2 YFSETQ. The CDR3 has 13 residues. This CDR3 is CASREEANYGYTF. DNA for the CDR3: TGCGCCAGCAGGGAAGAAGCTAACTATGGCTACACCTTC.

Turning to this clone: The sample holds other DNA sequences that translate to the same CDR3. The rearrangement links TRBV7-3 to TRBJ1-4; D not resolved. The CDR3 spans 15 residues. Trimming pared 0 bases from V and 2 bases from J, leaving 7 bases between. The germline V gene has CDR1 SGHTA and CDR2 FQGTGA. The CDR3 protein is CASSLTAGTNEKLFF. The CDR3 DNA follows: TGTGCCAGCAGCTTAACGGCCGGGACTAATGAAAAACTGTTTTTT. Full variable domain (remainder filled in from reference TRBV7-3 and TRBJ1-4): GAGVSQTPSNKVTEKGKYVELRCDPISGHTALYWYRQSLGQGPEFLIYFQGTGAADDSGLPNDRFFAVRPEGSVSTLKIQRTERGDSAVYLCASSLTAGTNEKLFFGSGTQLSVL.

This clone has just one count. The chain uses TRBV27 and TRBJ1-1; TRBD1 might be the D (6 bases). Between the trimmed V and J ends, which lost 8 bases and 7 bases, there was a span of 17 bases. The CDR3 totals 13 residues. The germline gives CDR1 MNHEY, CDR2 SMNVEV (reference sequence). The CDR3 protein is CASGFGTSGEAFF. For the CDR3, the DNA is TGTGCCAGCGGGTTTGGGACATCAGGTGAAGCTTTCTTT.